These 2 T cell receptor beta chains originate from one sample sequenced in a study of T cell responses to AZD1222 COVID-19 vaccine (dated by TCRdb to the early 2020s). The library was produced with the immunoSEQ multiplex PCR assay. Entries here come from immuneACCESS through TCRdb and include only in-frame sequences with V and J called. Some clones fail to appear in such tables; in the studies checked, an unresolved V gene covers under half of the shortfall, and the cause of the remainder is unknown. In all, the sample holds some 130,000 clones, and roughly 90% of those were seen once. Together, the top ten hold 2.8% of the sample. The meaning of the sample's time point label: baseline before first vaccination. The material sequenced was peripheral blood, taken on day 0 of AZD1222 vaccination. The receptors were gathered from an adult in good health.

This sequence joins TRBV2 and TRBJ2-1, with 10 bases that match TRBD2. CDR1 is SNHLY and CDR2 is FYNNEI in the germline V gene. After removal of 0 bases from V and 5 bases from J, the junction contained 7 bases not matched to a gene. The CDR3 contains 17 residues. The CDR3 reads CASSEAHGLAVNNEQFF. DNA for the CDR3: TGTGCCAGCAGTGAAGCCCACGGACTAGCGGTGAACAATGAGCAGTTCTTC.

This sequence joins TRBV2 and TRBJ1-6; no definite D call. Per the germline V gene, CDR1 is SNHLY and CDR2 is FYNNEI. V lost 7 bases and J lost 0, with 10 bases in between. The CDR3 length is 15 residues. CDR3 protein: CASNGLSSYNSPLHF. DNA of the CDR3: TGTGCCAGCAACGGACTGAGCTCCTATAATTCACCCCTCCACTTT.